One and the same sample provided the 24 T cell receptor beta chains below, sequenced in a study of T cell repertoires in cytomegalovirus infection. Their specific antigens are unknown. TCRdb passed the reads through MiXCR, listing each CDR3 protein once. The data hold 400,000 to 600,000 distinct CDR3 sequences, with about 39% observed a single time. The sequencing used cultured PBMCs, collected from culture after CMV antigen stimulation. The receptors originated from a human donor in good health (CMV status not recorded). Some clones in this sample may be carry-over from other donors' samples.

Only a few counts were recorded for this clonotype. The CDR3, as DNA: TGTGCCAGCAGGCCCCTAGCGGGAACTAGGGCAGATACGCAGTATTTT. Amino acids: CASRPLAGTRADTQYF. The V and J genes are TRBV11-2 and TRBJ2-3; 9 bases are shared with TRBD2. Germline CDR1 SGHAT, CDR2 FQNNGV. The CDR3 is made up of 16 amino acids. Trimming removed 6 bases from V and 4 bases from J; junction bases left unmatched: 11.

This chain joins TRBV6-1 and TRBJ1-5; D unresolved. Trimming removed 2 bases at V and 4 bases at J, with 9 bases between. The length of the CDR3 is 14 residues. Germline CDR1 MNHNS, CDR2 SASEGT. The CDR3 DNA follows: TGTGCCAGCAGTGAACATTCGGGGAATCAGCCCCAGCATTTT. Translating it yields CASSEHSGNQPQHF.

The CDR3 protein is CSVEDRDYGYTF. The CDR3 nucleotides are TGCAGCGTGGAGGACAGGGACTATGGCTACACCTTC. The chain couples TRBV29-1 to TRBJ1-2, with 8 bases aligning to TRBD1. Looked up from germline, CDR1 is SQVTM and CDR2 is ANQGSEA. The CDR3 has 12 residues. J gave up 3 bases and V 6 bases, and 3 bases lay outside the gene matches.

The count of this clonotype is one. The rearrangement uses TRBV6-2 or TRBV6-3 and TRBJ2-1, with no clear D. The V gene lost 8 bases and the J gene lost 6 bases, with 8 bases spanning the gap. Germline CDR1 and CDR2: MNHEY and SVGEGT. The CDR3 totals 11 residues. This CDR3 is CASGVGNEQFF. Here the CDR3 DNA reads TGTGCCAGCGGGGTAGGCAATGAGCAGTTCTTC.

The chain has TRBV7-9 and TRBJ2-1, with D unresolved. Germline V gene lookup returns CDR1 SEHNR and CDR2 FQNEAQ (reference sequence). Between the trimmed V and J ends, which lost 6 bases and 10 bases, there was a span of 13 bases. The CDR3 sequence is 12 residues long. CDR3: CASSFTILEQFF. The CDR3 DNA sequence: TGTGCCAGCAGTTTTACCATTTTGGAGCAGTTCTTC. Variable domain in full (rest from reference TRBV7-9 and TRBJ2-1): DTGVSQNPRHKITKRGQNVTFRCDPISEHNRLYWYRQTLGQGPEFLTYFQNEAQLEKSRLLSDRFSAERPKGSFSTLEIQRTEQGDSAMYLCASSFTILEQFFGPGTRLTVL.

V is TRBV18 and J is TRBJ2-3; maybe TRBD1 (5 bases). Trimming removed 3 bases at V and 2 bases at J, with 15 bases between. This CDR3 has 16 residues. Per the germline V gene, CDR1 is KGHSH and CDR2 is LQKENI. CDR3 in DNA: TGTGCCAGCTCACCCGCCTGGGGCAGAACCACAGATACGCAGTATTTT. It is translated as CASSPAWGRTTDTQYF. Variable domain in full (rest from reference TRBV18 and TRBJ2-3): NAGVMQNPRHLVRRRGQEARLRCSPMKGHSHVYWYRQLPEEGLKFMVYLQKENIIDESGMPKERFSAEFPKEGPSILRIQQVVRGDSAAYFCASSPAWGRTTDTQYFGPGTRLTVL.

The chain uses TRBV11-2 and TRBJ2-7, with 7 positions matching TRBD2. Germline lookup yields CDR1 SGHAT and CDR2 FQNNGV. CDR3 length: 14 amino acids. The V segment lost 3 bases and the J segment 1 base; nucleotides outside the gene matches: 3. This chain's CDR3 is CASSLGEGSYEQYF. Here the CDR3 DNA reads TGTGCCAGCAGCTTGGGGGAGGGGTCCTACGAGCAGTACTTC.

The V call is TRBV7-8, the J call TRBJ1-1; a weak D match, TRBD1 (6 bases). The germline gives CDR1 SGHVS, CDR2 FQNEAQ. The germline V and J ends were trimmed by 2 bases and 2 bases, with 12 bases remaining between them. The CDR3 sequence is 15 residues long. In nucleotides, the CDR3 is TGTGCCAGCAGCTTATTCAGCAGGGGCAACACTGAAGCTTTCTTT. Protein product: CASSLFSRGNTEAFF.

The chain joins TRBV5-4 to TRBJ2-1; 13 bases map to TRBD2. This CDR3 is built from 15 residues. Trimming at V came to 3 bases and at J to 8 bases, leaving 5 bases not matched to a gene. CDR1 SGHNT and CDR2 YYREEE come from the germline V gene (reference sequence). The CDR3 nucleotides are TGTGCCAGCAGCTGGACTAGCGGGAGTAGTTATGAGCAGTTCTTC. Its protein product is CASSWTSGSSYEQFF.

This chain connects TRBV6-1 to TRBJ2-1; TRBD2 agrees at 10 bases. V dropped 5 bases and J dropped 7; count of bases not matched to a gene: 8. The CDR3 sequence is 15 residues long. Germline V gene data show CDR1 as MNHNS and CDR2 as SASEGT. CDR3: CASSYLSGRSNEQFF. Here the CDR3 DNA reads TGTGCCAGCAGTTATCTTAGCGGGAGGTCGAATGAGCAGTTCTTC.

This clonotype was detected only a few times. The chain couples TRBV4-3 to TRBJ2-7; TRBD2 agrees at 11 bases. The CDR3 is made up of 17 amino acids. The germline CDR1 and CDR2 sequences are LGHNA and YSLEER. Trimming removed 2 bases from V and 0 bases from J; junction bases left unmatched: 6. The CDR3 loop reads CASSQIGTSGGSYEQYF. CDR3 DNA sequence: TGCGCCAGCAGCCAAATCGGGACTAGCGGAGGCTCCTACGAGCAGTACTTC.

The chain carries TRBV27 and TRBJ1-2; D possibly corresponds to TRBD1 (5 bases). V was clipped by 4 bases and J by 5 bases, with 23 bases between them. The length of the CDR3 is 17 residues. CDR1 is MNHEY, CDR2 SMNVEV, per germline (reference sequence). Written as DNA, the CDR3 is TGTGCCAGCAGTTCAGATCCCCCGGGACGGCCCGGGTATGGCTACACCTTC. Encoded protein: CASSSDPPGRPGYGYTF.

The chain links TRBV6-6 to TRBJ2-1, with TRBD2 matching over 7 bases. The ends lost 7 bases at V and 5 bases at J; junction bases unmatched: 11. This CDR3 is 15 amino acids long. Germline loops: CDR1 MNHNY, CDR2 SVGAGI (reference sequence). The CDR3 loop is CASNVAGTNNNEQFF. The CDR3 bases are TGTGCCAGCAACGTCGCCGGGACTAATAACAATGAGCAGTTCTTC.

This chain links TRBV2 with TRBJ1-2; D is uncertain. Germline CDR1 reads SNHLY; CDR2 reads FYNNEI. V gave up 8 bases and J gave up 0 bases, with 7 bases separating them. The CDR3 runs 12 residues. CDR3 bases: TGTGCCAGCGGGTGGGCTAACTATGGCTACACCTTC. Translating it yields CASGWANYGYTF.

This clonotype was seen a few times. The chain is built from TRBV7-8 and TRBJ1-4, with D unresolved. Germline CDR1 reads SGHVS; CDR2 reads FQNEAQ. Trimming removed 5 bases at V and 4 bases at J, with 14 bases between. This CDR3 has 15 residues. CDR3 residues: CASSRDGLFNEKLFF. The CDR3 nucleotides read TGTGCCAGCAGCAGAGACGGCCTGTTTAATGAAAAACTGTTTTTT. Together with reference TRBV7-8 and TRBJ1-4, the CDR3 gives the full variable domain: GAGVSQSPRYKVAKRGQDVALRCDPISGHVSLFWYQQALGQGPEFLTYFQNEAQLDKSGLPSDRFFAERPEGSVSTLKIQRTQQEDSAVYLCASSRDGLFNEKLFFGSGTQLSVL.

The V and J genes are TRBV2 and TRBJ2-5; 8 positions agree with TRBD2. The CDR3 totals 15 residues. The germline V gene encodes CDR1 SNHLY and CDR2 FYNNEI. The junction had 7 bases not matched to a gene; V was cut back by 6 bases and J by 1 base. The CDR3, as DNA: TGTGCCAGCAGAGCGCCTAGCGGGTCCCAAGAGACCCAGTACTTC. Its protein product is CASRAPSGSQETQYF.

This clonotype turned up a few times. This sequence joins TRBV12-3 or TRBV12-4 and TRBJ2-7, with D maybe TRBD1 (6 bases). V was cut by 6 bases and J by 3 bases, with 15 bases left in between. The CDR3 contains 14 residues. The DNA of the CDR3 is TGTGCCAGCAGCCGCGGAGACAGGTTCTACGAGCAGTACTTC. This codes for CASSRGDRFYEQYF.

The chain joins TRBV28 to TRBJ1-5, with 7 bases fitting TRBD1. Germline values: CDR1 MDHEN, CDR2 SYDVKM. V shed 6 bases and J 6 bases; nucleotides not matched to a gene: 14. This CDR3 spans 16 amino acids. CDR3 nucleotide sequence: TGTGCCAGCAGCCCCCCGGGACAGAAAGTTGGTCAGCCCCAGCATTTT. Translation: CASSPPGQKVGQPQHF. Using reference TRBV28 and TRBJ1-5 for the parts outside the CDR3, the full variable domain is DVKVTQSSRYLVKRTGEKVFLECVQDMDHENMFWYRQDPGLGLRLIYFSYDVKMKEKGDIPEGYSVSREKKERFSLILESASTNQTSMYLCASSPPGQKVGQPQHFGDGTRLSIL.

The chain combines TRBV2 with TRBJ2-5; D gene unclear. Trimming took 4 bases from V and 5 from J, leaving 11 bases between them. The CDR3 loop spans 13 amino acids. Germline V gives CDR1 SNHLY, CDR2 FYNNEI. The CDR3, as DNA: TGTGCCAGCAGTGTATCCAGGCTCGAGACCCAGTACTTC. It yields the protein CASSVSRLETQYF.

This clonotype was seen a few times. The gene calls are TRBV6-5 and TRBJ2-7; TRBD2 might be the D (5 bases). V shed 2 bases and J shed 2 bases, with 13 bases lying between them. The CDR3 contains 15 residues. Germline V gene data show CDR1 as MNHEY and CDR2 as SVGAGI. The CDR3: CASSYEAGSTYEQYF. In DNA, the CDR3 is TGTGCCAGCAGTTACGAGGCGGGTTCTACCTACGAGCAGTACTTC.

This chain links TRBV9 with TRBJ2-1, with a weak D call TRBD2 (6 bases). The CDR3 contains 15 residues. Trimming stripped 0 bases from V and 0 bases from J, with 7 bases between. Per germline, CDR1 SGDLS and CDR2 YYNGEE. CDR3 sequence (DNA): TGTGCCAGCAGCGTAGCGGGAGACTCCTACAATGAGCAGTTCTTC. It yields the protein CASSVAGDSYNEQFF.

The rearrangement uses TRBV6-1 and TRBJ2-1; D uncertain. V lost 5 bases and J 1 base, leaving 18 bases between the germline ends. CDR1 is MNHNS and CDR2 is SASEGT in the germline V gene. This CDR3 is built from 17 residues. DNA for the CDR3: TGTGCCAGCAGTTATTCAATAGCACAACTTTCCTACAATGAGCAGTTCTTC. Its translation: CASSYSIAQLSYNEQFF.

The sample holds a few counts of this clonotype. J is TRBJ2-5 and V is TRBV7-8; tentatively, D is TRBD1 (5 bases). The CDR3 contains 14 residues. Germline V gene lookup returns CDR1 SGHVS and CDR2 FQNEAQ. V lost 2 bases to trimming and J lost 9 bases, with 16 bases between them. The CDR3 bases are TGTGCCAGCAGCTTACTAGATCAGGGCGCGGCCCAGTACTTC. Protein sequence: CASSLLDQGAAQYF.

This clonotype was observed a few times. The chain carries TRBV2 and TRBJ2-5, with D uncertain. The V and J ends lost 4 bases and 2 bases respectively, with 14 bases between them. This CDR3 region has 15 residues. Germline lookup yields CDR1 SNHLY and CDR2 FYNNEI. CDR3 sequence: CASSGQTGPQETQYF. As DNA, the CDR3 is TGTGCCAGCAGTGGACAAACTGGCCCGCAAGAGACCCAGTACTTC.